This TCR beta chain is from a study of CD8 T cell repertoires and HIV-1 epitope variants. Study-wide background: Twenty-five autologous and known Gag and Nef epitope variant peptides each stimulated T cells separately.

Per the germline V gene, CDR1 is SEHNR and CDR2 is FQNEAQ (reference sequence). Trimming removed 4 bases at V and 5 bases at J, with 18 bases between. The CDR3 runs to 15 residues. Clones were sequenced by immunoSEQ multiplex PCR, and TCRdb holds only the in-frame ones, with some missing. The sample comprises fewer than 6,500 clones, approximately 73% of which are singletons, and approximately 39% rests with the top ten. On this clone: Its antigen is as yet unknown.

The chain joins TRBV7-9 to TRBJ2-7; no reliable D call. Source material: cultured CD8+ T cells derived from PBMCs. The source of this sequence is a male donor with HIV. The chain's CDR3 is CASSSPLGFIDEQYF. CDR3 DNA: TGTGCCAGCAGCTCACCTTTGGGGTTTATCGACGAGCAGTACTTC.